The 28 T cell receptor beta chains presented below share a single source sample, sequenced in a study of blood T cells in healthy people across ages. A second about 6 to 12 cycle PCR used barcoded and J-beta primers. TCRdb fed the 5' RACE reads into MiXCR, producing one record per CDR3 protein. The sample comprises about 1,000,000 distinct CDR3 sequences, 35% to 50% of which are singletons, and 18% rests with the top ten. The sample consisted of blood. The receptors here all came from a woman aged 55-70 years in good health.

V usage is TRBV2 and J usage is TRBJ2-7; 16 bases fit TRBD2. With the DNA end fitting TRBJ2-5 better, the J assignment may be wrong. Germline values: CDR1 SNHLY, CDR2 FYNNEI. The CDR3 extends over 14 amino acids. The CDR3 is CASRGLAGGSTQYF. The CDR3 region has the DNA TGTGCCAGCAGGGGACTAGCGGGAGGGTCGACCCAGTACTTC.

This clonotype was counted between two and nine times. This chain links TRBV6-1 with TRBJ2-2; D is ambiguous. Per germline, CDR1 MNHNS and CDR2 SASEGT. The ends were cut back, 5 bases at V and 5 bases at J, with 3 bases in the middle. The CDR3 loop spans 11 amino acids. The CDR3 reads CASSWTGELFF. DNA of the CDR3: TGTGCCAGCAGTTGGACCGGGGAGCTGTTTTTT.

The V gene is TRBV25-1, the J gene TRBJ2-4; TRBD1 is a possible D gene (6 bases). The CDR3 sequence is 14 residues long. CDR1 MGHDK and CDR2 SYGVNS come from the germline V gene. V lost 5 bases and J lost 11, with 19 bases in between. In nucleotides, the CDR3 is TGTGCCAGCAGTAAGTTAGGGGGAACTAACGTTCAGTACTTC. Encoded protein: CASSKLGGTNVQYF. Full variable domain (remainder filled in from reference TRBV25-1 and TRBJ2-4): EADIYQTPRYLVIGTGKKITLECSQTMGHDKMYWYQQDPGMELHLIHYSYGVNSTEKGDLSSESTVSRIRTEHFPLTLESARPSHTSQYLCASSKLGGTNVQYFGAGTRLSVL.

In the case of this clonotype: Since a much larger clone is just one base distant, this may be a read error. The chain recombines TRBV2 with TRBJ2-1; the D gene is possibly TRBD2 (5 bases). V lost 4 bases, J lost 10 bases, and 14 bases lay in between. The CDR3 has 13 amino acids. Germline values: CDR1 SNHLY, CDR2 FYNNEI. This chain's CDR3 is CASSGGTSYEQFF. The CDR3 nucleotides are TGTGCCAGCAGTGGGGGAACTAGTTACGAGCAGTTCTTC.

This chain uses TRBV6-4 with TRBJ1-5; D is ambiguous. Trimming removed 4 bases from V and 4 bases from J, with 20 bases in between. The CDR3 runs to 17 residues. Germline CDR1 and CDR2: MRHNA and SNTAGT. In nucleotides, the CDR3 is TGTGCCAGCAGTGTGGAGCGCGAGAGAAGAGAAAATCAGCCCCAGCATTTT. It translates to CASSVERERRENQPQHF.

V is TRBV27 and J is TRBJ2-3; 11 bases line up with TRBD2. Germline-derived CDR1 and CDR2 are MNHEY and SMNVEV (reference sequence). The trim removed 5 bases at V and 4 bases at J, leaving 8 bases unmatched. The CDR3 is 16 residues long. In DNA, the CDR3 is TGTGCCAGCAGTACGCCTAGCGGGGGGAGCGCAGATACGCAGTATTTT. It codes for CASSTPSGGSADTQYF.

The J gene is TRBJ2-5, the V gene TRBV27; D not certain. The CDR3 covers 13 residues. Germline CDR1 is MNHEY and CDR2 is SMNVEV (reference sequence). The V end was cut by 1 base, the J end by 5 bases, with 8 bases between. CDR3 in amino acids: CASSLWYSETQYF. CDR3 DNA: TGTGCCAGCAGTTTATGGTATTCGGAGACCCAGTACTTC.

This clonotype was recorded only once. V is TRBV20-1 and J is TRBJ1-2; 9 bases agree with TRBD1. The V segment lost 0 bases and the J segment 8 bases; nucleotides outside the gene matches: 7. CDR1 and CDR2 from the germline V gene are DFQATT and SNEGSKA (reference sequence). CDR3 size: 14 residues. The CDR3: CSARDSGTGRGYTF. CDR3 nucleotides: TGCAGTGCTAGAGACTCCGGGACAGGGAGGGGCTACACCTTC.

This sequence joins TRBV4-1 and TRBJ1-2, with D hard to call. This CDR3 spans 15 amino acids. With 1 base removed from V and 5 bases from J, the gap between germline ends came to 14 bases. Germline CDR1 and CDR2: MGHRA and YSYEKL. The CDR3 sequence: CASSQVLGYWYGYTF. CDR3 nucleotides: TGCGCCAGCAGCCAAGTTTTAGGCTATTGGTATGGCTACACCTTC.

The chain is built from TRBV13 and TRBJ1-1; possible D gene TRBD1, 5 bases. Trimming cost V 4 bases and J 1 base, with 10 bases left between them. The CDR3 runs to 14 residues. Germline values: CDR1 PRHDT, CDR2 FYEKMQ (reference sequence). The CDR3 loop reads CASSSAGRNTEAFF. In nucleotides, the CDR3 is TGTGCCAGCAGCTCAGCGGGACGGAACACTGAAGCTTTCTTT.

The chain combines TRBV12-3 or TRBV12-4 with TRBJ1-5; 8 bases match TRBD1. This CDR3 has 14 residues. J lost 5 bases, V lost 5 bases, and 5 bases had no gene match. The CDR3 nucleotides are TGTGCCAGCAGTGTAGACAGGGGCTATCAGCCCCAGCATTTT. As protein: CASSVDRGYQPQHF.

Turning to this clonotype: The junction departs from germline at one end; a sequencing error may be responsible. The J gene is TRBJ2-5, the V gene TRBV7-8; D gene ambiguous. Germline V lookup: CDR1 SGHVS, CDR2 FQNEAQ. CDR3 length: 13 amino acids. The CDR3: CASSVALVETQYF. The CDR3 DNA reads TGTGCCAGCAGCGTAGCCTTAGTGGAGACCCAGTACTTC.

This chain uses TRBV15 with TRBJ2-1; TRBD2 matches 7 bases. The tail of the sequence fits TRBJ2-7 better, so the J call may be wrong. Per germline, CDR1 LNHNV and CDR2 YYDKDF (reference sequence). This CDR3 region has 19 residues. CDR3 sequence reads: CATSRRGLDWFSSYNEQYF. The CDR3 DNA is TGTGCCACCAGCAGACGAGGACTAGATTGGTTTAGCTCCTACAATGAGCAGTACTTC.

This clonotype was seen a single time. The genes are TRBV20-1 and TRBJ2-5; 11 bases map to TRBD2. The CDR3 runs 17 residues. The germline gives CDR1 DFQATT, CDR2 SNEGSKA (reference sequence). J was trimmed by 11 bases and V by 3 bases; bases with no gene match: 20. The CDR3 nucleotides read TGCAGTGCTAGGACTAGCGGGATAAGCCCCAACGTCAATGAGCAGTACTTC. This encodes CSARTSGISPNVNEQYF.

The chain is built from TRBV7-2 and TRBJ2-1, with D possibly matching TRBD2 (6 bases). Germline V gene data show CDR1 as SGHTA and CDR2 as FQGNSA. The CDR3 length is 14 residues. V lost 8 bases to trimming and J lost 4 bases, with 15 bases between them. This CDR3 reads CASGSYGTYNEQFF. Here the CDR3 DNA reads TGTGCCAGCGGCTCCTACGGGACTTACAATGAGCAGTTCTTC.

This chain uses TRBV7-8 with TRBJ1-4; a weak D match, TRBD1 (5 bases). Germline CDR1 reads SGHVS; CDR2 reads FQNEAQ. The CDR3 sequence is 16 residues long. V was shortened by 1 base and J by 8 bases, with 17 bases between the two germline ends. CDR3: CASSLGRFGRDEKLFF. DNA for the CDR3: TGTGCCAGCAGCTTAGGAAGGTTCGGGAGGGACGAAAAACTGTTTTTT.

This clonotype was found once. The chain recombines TRBV5-1 with TRBJ2-7; 8 bases line up with TRBD2. The CDR3 sequence is 17 residues long. Germline values: CDR1 SGHRS, CDR2 YFSETQ. The trim removed 4 bases at V and 2 bases at J, leaving 14 bases unmatched. CDR3 residues: CASSPRGGGRTTYEQYF. The CDR3 DNA reads as TGCGCCAGCAGCCCCCGGGGGGGCGGGAGGACCACCTACGAGCAGTACTTC.

The V call is TRBV5-1, the J call TRBJ2-1; TRBD2 aligns across 10 bases. The CDR3 spans 15 residues. J was trimmed by 7 bases and V by 2 bases; bases with no gene match: 6. CDR1 is SGHRS and CDR2 is YFSETQ in the germline V gene. Here the CDR3 reads CASSFQAGGGNEQFF. In DNA, the CDR3 is TGCGCCAGCAGCTTCCAAGCGGGAGGGGGAAATGAGCAGTTCTTC.

The chain has TRBV7-9 and TRBJ2-1; 10 bases are a match to TRBD2. The J segment lost 4 bases and the V segment lost 8 bases, leaving 11 bases of the junction unmatched. CDR3 length: 16 residues. CDR1 is SEHNR and CDR2 is FQNEAQ in the germline V gene (reference sequence). CDR3 coding DNA: TGTGCCAGCCCCGGGACTAGCGCCAATAGGTACAATGAGCAGTTCTTC. This codes for CASPGTSANRYNEQFF.

This clonotype was picked up one time. The chain links TRBV5-6 to TRBJ2-4; D possibly corresponds to TRBD2 (6 bases). Per the germline V gene, CDR1 is SGHDT and CDR2 is YYEEEE. Between the trimmed V and J ends, which lost 3 bases and 3 bases, there was a span of 13 bases. This CDR3 comprises 15 residues. The CDR3 region is CASSSGELVKNIQYF. The CDR3, as DNA: TGTGCCAGCAGCTCGGGAGAGCTTGTCAAAAACATTCAGTACTTC.

This chain links TRBV20-1 with TRBJ2-7, with TRBD1 matching over 10 bases. CDR1 DFQATT and CDR2 SNEGSKA come from the germline V gene (reference sequence). V trimming: 5 bases; J trimming: 5 bases; junction bases outside the gene matches: 9. CDR3 length equals 14 residues. The CDR3 region has the DNA TGCAGTGCTGAAGGAAAGACAGGGGGCGACGAGCAGTACTTC. This gives the protein CSAEGKTGGDEQYF.

About this clonotype itself: Since a much larger clone is just one base distant, this may be a read error. This sequence joins TRBV27 and TRBJ2-7, with TRBD1 matching 10 bases. Germline CDR1 reads MNHEY; CDR2 reads SMNVEV (reference sequence). V lost 6 bases, J lost 3 bases, and 5 bases stayed unmatched. The CDR3 runs 14 residues. This CDR3 reads CASRGTGDFYEQYF. The DNA for the CDR3 is TGTGCCAGCAGAGGGACAGGGGATTTCTACGAGCAGTACTTC.

This clonotype occurred many times. The chain carries TRBV29-1 and TRBJ2-1, with unresolved D. CDR1 and CDR2 (germline): SQVTM, ANQGSEA. V was shortened by 6 bases and J by 8 bases, with 8 bases between the two germline ends. CDR3 length: 10 amino acids. The CDR3 is CSVRHYEQFF. The CDR3 DNA is TGCAGCGTCCGGCATTATGAGCAGTTCTTC.

The rearrangement uses TRBV28 and TRBJ1-5, with D possibly matching TRBD1 (6 bases). Trimming removed 10 bases from V and 6 bases from J, with 19 bases in between. Germline CDR1 MDHEN, CDR2 SYDVKM. This CDR3 has 14 residues. The CDR3 loop reads CATEAGTLIQPQHF. Here the CDR3 DNA reads TGTGCCACCGAAGCCGGGACACTGATTCAGCCCCAGCATTTT.

This clonotype was picked up a small number of times. The chain links TRBV7-9 to TRBJ2-1; TRBD1 matches at 7 bases. CDR3 length: 16 amino acids. V trimming: 0 bases; J trimming: 4 bases; junction bases outside the gene matches: 6. Looked up from germline, CDR1 is SEHNR and CDR2 is FQNEAQ (reference sequence). Written as DNA, the CDR3 is TGTGCCAGCAGCTTAGCGGGACAGACGAGATACAATGAGCAGTTCTTC. Translation gives CASSLAGQTRYNEQFF. Using reference TRBV7-9 and TRBJ2-1 for the parts outside the CDR3, the full variable domain is DTGVSQNPRHKITKRGQNVTFRCDPISEHNRLYWYRQTLGQGPEFLTYFQNEAQLEKSRLLSDRFSAERPKGSFSTLEIQRTEQGDSAMYLCASSLAGQTRYNEQFFGPGTRLTVL.

With regard to this clonotype: A much larger clone differs from this one at a single base, so this may be a read error. This chain uses TRBV29-1 with TRBJ2-5; D perhaps matches TRBD1 (6 bases). Trimming took 7 bases from V and 11 from J, leaving 17 bases between them. CDR1 and CDR2 from the germline V gene are SQVTM and ANQGSEA. CDR3 length equals 11 residues. CDR3 region: CSGYRDSEQYF. CDR3 in DNA: TGCAGCGGATACAGGGATAGTGAGCAGTACTTC.

The J gene is TRBJ2-7, the V gene TRBV12-3 or TRBV12-4, with 10 bases matching TRBD1. CDR3 length equals 14 residues. J was trimmed by 4 bases and V by 6 bases; bases with no gene match: 6. CDR3 residues: CASRGTGELYEQYF. In DNA, the CDR3 is TGTGCCAGCAGGGGGACAGGGGAACTTTACGAGCAGTACTTC.

This clonotype occurred a few times. This chain connects TRBV15 to TRBJ2-7; 9 bases agree with TRBD2. The V gene's germline CDR1 is LNHNV and CDR2 YYDKDF (reference sequence). The CDR3 runs to 15 residues. Trimming took 3 bases from V and 2 from J; bases not matched to a gene: 5. CDR3 amino acids: CATSRPQREAYEQYF. The CDR3 bases are TGTGCCACCAGCAGGCCACAGCGGGAGGCCTACGAGCAGTACTTC.